Below, 3 T cell receptor beta chains from the same sample are listed, as sequenced in a study. TCRdb analysed the 5' RACE reads with MiXCR anew, one entry per CDR3 protein. The data hold fewer than 12,000 distinct CDR3 sequences, with 17% observed a single time. The sorted Tregs were CD4+CD25+CD127-/low cells. The sequenced material came from Tregs sorted from a lymph node. All receptors derive from a female donor with breast cancer.

In this sample, this clonotype is medium-sized. The rearrangement links TRBV4-2 to TRBJ2-2; D is unresolved. The CDR3 covers 15 residues. The ends were cut back, 0 bases at V and 7 bases at J, with 12 bases in the middle. CDR1 and CDR2 from the germline V gene are LGHNA and YNFKEQ. The CDR3 DNA follows: TGTGCCAGCAGCCAAGAAAAAGGAGTTTTCGGGGAGCTGTTTTTT. It yields the protein CASSQEKGVFGELFF.

The chain links TRBV15 to TRBJ2-7; a weak D match, TRBD2 (6 bases). Germline V lookup: CDR1 LNHNV, CDR2 YYDKDF (reference sequence). The CDR3 length is 14 residues. Trimming removed 0 bases from V and 5 bases from J, with 11 bases in between. The CDR3 protein is CATSRDPGVNEQYF. The CDR3 nucleotides read TGTGCCACCAGCAGAGACCCGGGGGTGAACGAGCAGTACTTC.

With regard to this clonotype: A much larger clone lies one base from this, so it may be a read error. The CDR3 does not close with the conserved phenylalanine or tryptophan, likely indicating a read error. This chain connects TRBV28 to TRBJ2-1; perhaps TRBD2 as D (6 bases). Germline loops: CDR1 MDHEN, CDR2 SYDVKM. There are 15 residues in the CDR3. Trimming took off 11 bases at V and 5 bases at J, with 22 bases between the two ends. CDR3 in DNA: TGTGCCGGCACCGACCCAGGGACTTTGAACAATGAGCAGTTCTCC. Protein product: CAGTDPGTLNNEQFS.